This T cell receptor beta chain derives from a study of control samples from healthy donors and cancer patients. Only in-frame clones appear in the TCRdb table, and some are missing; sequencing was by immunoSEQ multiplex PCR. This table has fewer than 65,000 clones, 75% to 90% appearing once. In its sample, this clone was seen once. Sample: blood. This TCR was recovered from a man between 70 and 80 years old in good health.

This chain's CDR3 is CAWRKDENYGYTF. DNA of the CDR3: TGTGCCTGGAGGAAGGACGAGAACTATGGCTACACCTTC. The chain employs TRBV30 and TRBJ1-2; no reliable D call. Germline CDR1 and CDR2: GTSNPN and SVGIG (reference sequence). The CDR3 is 13 residues long. The V end was cut by 3 bases, the J end by 2 bases, with 10 bases between.